This entry is about one T cell receptor beta chain. The assay was immunoSEQ multiplex PCR, and TCRdb's table has in-frame clones only and misses some. The sample records approximately 150,000 clones, approximately 95% being singletons. The sample is drawn from a study of blood T cell repertoires in COVID-19. The germline CDR1 and CDR2 sequences are MNHNS and SASEGT. V gave up 2 bases and J gave up 5 bases, with 15 bases separating them. This CDR3 is 15 amino acids long. The sequence derives from an older woman with COVID-19, enrolled during active disease. The chain combines TRBV6-1 with TRBJ1-1; D might be TRBD1 (6 bases). The material sequenced was peripheral blood. CDR3: CASSEFTGRATEAFF. The CDR3 DNA reads TGTGCCAGCAGTGAATTTACAGGGCGGGCGACTGAAGCTTTCTTT.